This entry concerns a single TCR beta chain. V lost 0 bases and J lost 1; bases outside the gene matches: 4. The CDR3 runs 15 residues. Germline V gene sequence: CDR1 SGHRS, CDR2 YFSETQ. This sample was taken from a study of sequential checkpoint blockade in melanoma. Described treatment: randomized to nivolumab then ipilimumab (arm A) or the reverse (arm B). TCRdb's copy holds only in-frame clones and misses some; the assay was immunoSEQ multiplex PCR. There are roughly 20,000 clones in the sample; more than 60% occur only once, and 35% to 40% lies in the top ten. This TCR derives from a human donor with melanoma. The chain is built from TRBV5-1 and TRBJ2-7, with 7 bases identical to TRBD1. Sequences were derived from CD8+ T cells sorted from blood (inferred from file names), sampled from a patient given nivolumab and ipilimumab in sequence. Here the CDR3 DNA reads TGCGCCAGCAGCTTGGCGACAGGGAAATCCTACGAGCAGTACTTC. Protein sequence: CASSLATGKSYEQYF.